This T cell receptor beta chain was sequenced in a study of response to subunit inactivated influenza vaccine. TCRdb independently ran MiXCR on the RT-PCR reads; one entry per CDR3 protein. The table lists fewer than 600,000 distinct CDR3 sequences, approximately 7.2% of them singletons. CDR3 length: 17 residues. CDR1 SGHVS and CDR2 FNYEAQ come from the germline V gene. V shed 3 bases, J shed 6 bases, and the junction held 6 bases outside the gene matches. This clonotype was seen only a few times. Its antigen is not known. Findings and limits, study-wide: Authors suggested seasonal influenza vaccinations each recruit few new T cells.

The receptor comes from a man aged 45-69 years who received an inactivated influenza vaccine. The specimen was PBMCs from blood, collected about 23 months after vaccination. The genes are TRBV7-6 and TRBJ2-3, with 16 bases matching TRBD2. The CDR3 sequence: CASSFGTSGRARDTQYF. In nucleotides, the CDR3 is TGTGCCAGCAGCTTCGGGACTAGCGGGAGGGCCAGGGATACGCAGTATTTT.